What follows are 4 T cell receptor beta chains derived from one specimen sequenced in a study of neoadjuvant anti-PD-1 for oral cavity cancer. Some clones are missing from TCRdb's copy, which holds only in-frame ones; the method was immunoSEQ multiplex PCR. This sample yields over 80,000 clones, of which less than 85% are seen a single time; approximately 3.4% belongs to the top ten. The sequencing used PBMCs, collected before nivolumab (anti-PD-1) treatment. Source of these receptors: a person aged 35 to 85 with oral cavity squamous cell carcinoma.

V and J are TRBV2 and TRBJ1-2; D is uncertain. V was cut by 5 bases and J by 8 bases, with 18 bases left in between. Germline CDR1 is SNHLY and CDR2 is FYNNEI. The CDR3 runs to 14 residues. The CDR3 protein is CASSFRPSPKGYTF. Written as DNA, the CDR3 is TGTGCCAGCAGTTTCAGGCCTAGCCCTAAGGGCTACACCTTC.

The J gene is TRBJ2-7, the V gene TRBV18; D is undetermined. V lost 3 bases and J 0 bases, leaving 9 bases between the germline ends. CDR3 length equals 14 residues. CDR1 is KGHSH, CDR2 LQKENI, per germline. CDR3 sequence (DNA): TGTGCCAGCTCACCGAAGAGAAACTCCTACGAGCAGTACTTC. It is translated as CASSPKRNSYEQYF.

The chain carries TRBV30 and TRBJ1-1, with 7 bases identical to TRBD1. The CDR3 has 13 residues. J was trimmed by 2 bases and V by 5 bases; bases with no gene match: 5. Looked up from germline, CDR1 is GTSNPN and CDR2 is SVGIG (reference sequence). CDR3: CAWSRQGNTEAFF. CDR3 bases: TGTGCCTGGTCCAGACAGGGAAACACTGAAGCTTTCTTT.

The chain recombines TRBV7-6 with TRBJ1-2, with no clear D. This CDR3 region has 12 residues. The germline V and J ends were trimmed by 1 base and 7 bases, with 7 bases remaining between them. Germline CDR1 reads SGHVS; CDR2 reads FNYEAQ. The CDR3 spells CASSLGSGGYTF. CDR3 nucleotides: TGTGCCAGCAGCTTAGGGTCTGGTGGCTACACCTTC.